These 28 T cell receptor beta chains originate from one sample sequenced in a study of T cells expressing NK-cell markers. For each CDR3 protein, TCRdb gives one entry from its re-call of the 5' RACE reads, without DNA. Recorded for this sample: some 150,000 distinct CDR3 sequences. Material for sequencing was blood T cells: a sorted CD56 or NKG2C T cell subset, CD4+ or CD8+ T cells, or bulk PBMC T cells (not recorded which). Receptors originate from a man aged 18 to 35 in good health.

The chain carries TRBV29-1 and TRBJ2-6; with no DNA, the TCRdb D assignment of TRBD1 cannot be verified. The germline CDR1 and CDR2 sequences are SQVTM and ANQGSEA. This CDR3 has 16 residues. This CDR3 is CSVPGQGEGGANVLTF.

The CDR3 spells CASSFLVFEGQGRSYNEQFF. The V gene is TRBV12-3 or TRBV12-4, the J gene TRBJ2-1; the TRBD1 assignment by TCRdb is unverifiable without DNA. The CDR3 is made up of 20 amino acids.

This chain joins TRBV15 and TRBJ2-1; with no DNA, the TCRdb D assignment of TRBD1 cannot be verified. The germline CDR1 and CDR2 sequences are LNHNV and YYDKDF (reference sequence). This CDR3 has 13 amino acids. The CDR3 is CATSRVGVDVQFF.

The rearrangement links TRBV9 to TRBJ2-7; the D call from TCRdb, TRBD1, cannot be confirmed without DNA. Germline V gene data show CDR1 as SGDLS and CDR2 as YYNGEE. The CDR3 is made up of 14 amino acids. CDR3: CASSETGGSYEQYF.

The chain uses TRBV10-3 and TRBJ2-7; lacking DNA, the TRBD1 call made by TCRdb goes unchecked. There are 15 residues in the CDR3. In germline, CDR1 is ENHRY, CDR2 SYGVKD. CDR3 sequence: CAISGGTGSIYEQYF.

This chain joins TRBV20-1 and TRBJ2-4. Germline V gene lookup returns CDR1 DFQATT and CDR2 SNEGSKA (reference sequence). There are 14 residues in the CDR3. CDR3 protein: CSARDLGSEDIQYF.

The chain recombines TRBV9 with TRBJ2-1; TCRdb reports TRBD2, a call that lacks DNA to check it against. This CDR3 contains 17 residues. Germline loops: CDR1 SGDLS, CDR2 YYNGEE. The CDR3 sequence: CASSVNPRTSGSNEQFF.

The chain has TRBV15 and TRBJ2-2; without DNA, the TCRdb call of TRBD1 cannot be checked. The V gene's germline CDR1 is LNHNV and CDR2 YYDKDF (reference sequence). The CDR3 consists of 14 residues. This CDR3 is CATSRYDRAGELFF.

This sequence joins TRBV12-5 and TRBJ2-5; TCRdb gives TRBD1 as the D gene, but with no DNA this cannot be confirmed. The CDR3 is 17 residues long. Per the germline V gene, CDR1 is LGHNT and CDR2 is FRNRAP. The CDR3 sequence: CASGLAGGIPYPETQYF. Drawing the rest from reference TRBV12-5 and TRBJ2-5, the complete variable domain is DARVTQTPRHKVTEMGQEVTMRCQPILGHNTVFWYRQTMMQGLELLAYFRNRAPLDDSGMPKDRFSAEMPDATLATLKIQPSEPRDSAVYFCASGLAGGIPYPETQYFGPGTRLLVL.

The genes are TRBV12-3 or TRBV12-4 and TRBJ2-1. The CDR3 extends over 13 amino acids. CDR3 loop: CASSPDTYNEQFF.

V gene TRBV5-1 combines with J gene TRBJ2-1; the D call from TCRdb, TRBD2, cannot be confirmed without DNA. The CDR3 totals 12 residues. Per germline, CDR1 SGHRS and CDR2 YFSETQ. This chain's CDR3 is CASRLAGNEQFF. Looking up the rest from reference TRBV5-1 and TRBJ2-1 gives the full variable domain: KAGVTQTPRYLIKTRGQQVTLSCSPISGHRSVSWYQQTPGQGLQFLFEYFSETQRNKGNFPGRFSGRQFSNSRSEMNVSTLELGDSALYLCASRLAGNEQFFGPGTRLTVL.

This chain links TRBV27 with TRBJ1-1. Germline lookup yields CDR1 MNHEY and CDR2 SMNVEV (reference sequence). This CDR3 region has 15 residues. The CDR3 loop is CASSLFGEGGSEAFF.

The chain combines TRBV6-2 or TRBV6-3 with TRBJ2-1; the TCRdb D gene call, TRBD1, has no DNA to confirm it. The CDR3 loop spans 18 amino acids. CDR1 and CDR2 from the germline V gene are MNHEY and SVGEGT. The CDR3: CASSRGLGDLESYNEQFF.

The CDR3 loop is CASSLYRGYGYTF. The chain uses TRBV27 and TRBJ1-2; TCRdb returns TRBD1, unconfirmable since there is no DNA. The length of the CDR3 is 13 residues. Germline CDR1 is MNHEY and CDR2 is SMNVEV (reference sequence).

The chain carries TRBV19 and TRBJ2-1; as DNA is missing, the TRBD2 call by TCRdb cannot be tested. CDR3 size: 16 residues. Germline CDR1 is LNHDA and CDR2 is SQIVND (reference sequence). The CDR3 sequence: CASSIDPSGRGDEQFF.

This chain joins TRBV12-3 or TRBV12-4 and TRBJ2-3; the D call of TRBD2 rests on TCRdb alone, since no DNA is present to check it. The CDR3 covers 21 residues. The CDR3: CASSLWVLTGMAGGPSDTQYF.

The V gene is TRBV29-1, the J gene TRBJ2-5; lacking DNA, the TRBD1 call made by TCRdb goes unchecked. Per the germline V gene, CDR1 is SQVTM and CDR2 is ANQGSEA. The CDR3 extends over 13 amino acids. This CDR3 reads CSVEVGHEVAQYF.

This sequence joins TRBV4-3 and TRBJ2-7; as DNA is missing, the TRBD1 call by TCRdb cannot be tested. From germline, CDR1 is LGHNA and CDR2 YSLEER. This CDR3 is 15 amino acids long. The CDR3 sequence is CASSQVGTASYEQYF.

The chain has TRBV6-5 and TRBJ2-1; the D call from TCRdb, TRBD1, cannot be confirmed without DNA. Germline values: CDR1 MNHEY, CDR2 SVGAGI. The CDR3 has 15 amino acids. The CDR3 spells CASSYSGARYDEQFF.

The V gene is TRBV27, the J gene TRBJ1-4; TCRdb outputs TRBD1, but without DNA this stays unchecked. This CDR3 comprises 16 residues. Germline V CDR1 and CDR2: MNHEY, SMNVEV (reference sequence). The CDR3 loop is CASSLTGGGGEEKLFF.

This chain joins TRBV20-1 and TRBJ2-1. The CDR3 sequence is 12 residues long. Germline-derived CDR1 and CDR2 are DFQATT and SNEGSKA (reference sequence). The CDR3 region is CSARDSDDEQFF.

The rearrangement uses TRBV5-1 and TRBJ1-1; there is no DNA to check the TCRdb D call of TRBD1. Germline V gene data show CDR1 as SGHRS and CDR2 as YFSETQ. The CDR3 is made up of 15 amino acids. The CDR3 is CASSGTGGPVTEAFF.

The V gene is TRBV27, the J gene TRBJ1-1. The CDR3 loop spans 13 amino acids. The germline V gene encodes CDR1 MNHEY and CDR2 SMNVEV (reference sequence). CDR3 protein: CASSLSSYTEAFF.

The V gene is TRBV7-8, the J gene TRBJ2-3; TCRdb's D call of TRBD2 is untestable without DNA. Germline CDR1 reads SGHVS; CDR2 reads FQNEAQ. This CDR3 has 15 amino acids. CDR3 loop: CASSLSPAGSYTQYF.

This rearrangement joins TRBV27 to TRBJ1-5; the D call of TRBD1 rests on TCRdb alone, since no DNA is present to check it. The CDR3 length is 15 residues. Germline lookup yields CDR1 MNHEY and CDR2 SMNVEV (reference sequence). CDR3 in amino acids: CASSLLGVGNQPQHF.

The chain carries TRBV6-4 and TRBJ2-1; no DNA is available, so the TRBD2 call from TCRdb remains unchecked. The CDR3 runs to 15 residues. Germline loops: CDR1 MRHNA, CDR2 SNTAGT. The CDR3 here is CASARTSGRSNEQFF.

V is TRBV7-8 and J is TRBJ2-1. CDR3 size: 18 residues. In germline, CDR1 is SGHVS, CDR2 FQNEAQ. CDR3 region: CASSLEVTALSAYNEQFF.

This chain joins TRBV6-5 and TRBJ2-1; checking the TCRdb D call of TRBD1 is not possible without DNA. CDR1 is MNHEY and CDR2 is SVGAGI in the germline V gene. This CDR3 has 17 amino acids. The CDR3 protein is CASSYSTGRDSYNEQFF.